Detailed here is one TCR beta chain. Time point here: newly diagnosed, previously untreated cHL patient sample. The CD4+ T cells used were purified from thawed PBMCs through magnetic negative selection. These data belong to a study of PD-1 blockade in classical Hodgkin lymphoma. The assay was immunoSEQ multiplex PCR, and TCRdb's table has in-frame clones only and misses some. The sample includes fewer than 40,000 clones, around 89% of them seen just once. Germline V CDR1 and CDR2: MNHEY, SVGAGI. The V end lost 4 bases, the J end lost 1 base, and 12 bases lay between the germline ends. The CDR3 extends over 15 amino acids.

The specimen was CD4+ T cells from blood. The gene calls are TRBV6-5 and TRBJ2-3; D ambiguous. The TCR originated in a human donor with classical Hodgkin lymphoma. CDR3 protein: CASSSKGLGTDTQYF. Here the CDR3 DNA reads TGTGCCAGCAGTTCGAAGGGTCTAGGCACAGATACGCAGTATTTT.